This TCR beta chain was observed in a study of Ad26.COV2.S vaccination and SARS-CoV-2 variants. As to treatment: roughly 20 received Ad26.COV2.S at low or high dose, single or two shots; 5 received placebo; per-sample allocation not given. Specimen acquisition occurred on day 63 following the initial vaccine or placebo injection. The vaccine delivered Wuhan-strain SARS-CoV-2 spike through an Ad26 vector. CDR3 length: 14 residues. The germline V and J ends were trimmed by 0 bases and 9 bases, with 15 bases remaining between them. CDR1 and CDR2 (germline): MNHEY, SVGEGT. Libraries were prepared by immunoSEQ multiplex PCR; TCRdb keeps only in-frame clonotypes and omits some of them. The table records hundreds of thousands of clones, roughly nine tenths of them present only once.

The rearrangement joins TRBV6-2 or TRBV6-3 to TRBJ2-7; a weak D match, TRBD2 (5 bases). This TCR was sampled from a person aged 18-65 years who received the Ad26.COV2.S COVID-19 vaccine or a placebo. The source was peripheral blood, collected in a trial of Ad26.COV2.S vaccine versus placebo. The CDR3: CASSYSRASPRQYF. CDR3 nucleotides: TGTGCCAGCAGTTACTCGAGGGCTAGCCCTCGGCAGTACTTC.